This TCR beta chain was sequenced during a study of T cell responses to AZD1222 COVID-19 vaccine (dated by TCRdb to 2020 to 2023). With regard to the full study: A total of 233 trial participants underwent TCR sequencing, of whom some 210 received two doses of AZD1222 and some 25 received two doses of the MenACWY control vaccine. Trial participants were enrolled by age into subgroups of 18-55, 56-69 and 70-plus years, and 148, 28 and 57 TCR-sequenced participants, respectively, were included in these subgroups. On the study overall, not on this receptor specifically: The 56-69-year group was small, and its depth increase did not reach significance, likely because of low power. Conclusions about previously exposed vaccinees are limited, since just a handful of AZD1222 recipients were seropositive for SARS-CoV-2 at baseline. Nearly half of unique spike-specific TCRs reportedly recognized epitopes outside regions mutated in the B.1.351 and B.1.1.7 variants. The whole spike protein was spanned by vaccine-associated CD4 TCRs, and dominant responses were seen in regions 160-218 and 743-854. A significant rise in spike-specific TCR breadth and depth was observed after two AZD1222 doses relative to day 0 and relative to MenACWY recipients. No day 14 peak-response samples were available, so repertoires were characterized only after the peak T cell response. Most participants were white British and females outnumbered males, and the authors suggested that clonal diversity may have been underestimated.

The time point tag for this specimen amounts to: about 28 days (+/-7) after the second vaccine dose. AZD1222 recipients given second doses at about 4 weeks or at about 12 weeks were pooled, since spike-specific TCR depth and breadth were not found to differ between the two schedules. Samples from vaccinated people were obtained from the UK trials COV001 and COV002, which included a single-blind randomized controlled phase 2/3 trial of AZD1222 (ChAdOx1 nCoV-19) in healthy adults. Trial participant PBMC samples were collected at day 0 and day 28 after the second dose for TCRbeta chain sequencing. In the case of this clone: Its cognate antigen has yet to be identified. No much larger clone is present one base from it, and per-base qualities are unavailable.

The CDR3 regions of human TCRbeta chains were subjected to immunosequencing. The authors' analysis ran thus. TCRs in the repertoires were matched against a reference library of SARS-CoV-2-specific TCRs that had been generated with the MIRA antigen-specificity platform. Breadth meant the fraction of unique TCRs that were SARS-CoV-2-associated, whereas depth meant the fraction of total T cells that were SARS-CoV-2-associated. Using the MIRA data, every spike-specific TCR was mapped to the spike region that the TCR reacted to and assigned to either a CD4 or a CD8 class. Log10-transformed breadth and depth values were compared by one-way ANOVA with Sidak's multiple comparisons tests. Held by TCRdb, this immuneACCESS table contains in-frame sequences only and omits some clones. Under half of the omission traces to an unresolved V gene where checked; the cause of the rest is unknown. V, J and clone size derive from that table, while D and trimming were established from the DNA sequence. This sample lists more than 110,000 clones; roughly 90% were detected once. The biggest ten clones account for around 3.5% of the sample.

CDR3 length: 12 amino acids, cysteine to phenylalanine. Only the CDR3 part of the read is kept: 36 bases, read in frame from the first base. Cut back by 6 bases and 7 bases, the V and J ends lie 12 bases apart. The germline V gene sets CDR1 to MNHEY and CDR2 to SVGAGI. This clonotype originated in an adult who received the AZD1222 COVID-19 vaccine. The sample consisted of peripheral blood, taken 28 days after the second AZD1222 dose. The chain joins TRBV6-5 to TRBJ1-1; the D gene is perhaps TRBD1, from 6 matching bases. The nucleotide sequence reads as follows: TGTGCCAGCAGGAGGGGGGACGGTGAAGCTTTCTTT. This is translated as CASRRGDGEAFF.